Sequencing of this TCR beta chain was carried out in a study of blood T cell repertoires in COVID-19. About the research overall: Acute and convalescent COVID-19 specimens originated in the United States, Italy and Spain. T cells, B-cell-depleted T cells, or PBMCs supplied cDNA or gDNA.

The germline V gene has CDR1 MNHEY and CDR2 SMNVEV (reference sequence). The length of the CDR3 is 12 residues. V dropped 2 bases and J dropped 4 bases, with 4 bases sitting between them. Original methodology: Researchers report that nucleated cell counts were estimated from reference gene primer amplification. Using immunoSEQ multiplex PCR, the repertoire was profiled, and TCRdb retains in-frame clones only, with some absent. V and J calls and clone size follow that table, whereas D and trimming were derived from the DNA. The table records about 99,000 clones, 65% to 85% of them present only once. V and J are TRBV27 and TRBJ2-3; D unresolved. The receptor comes from a man aged 65 to 85 with active or convalescent COVID-19. Sequenced: peripheral blood. In DNA form, the CDR3 reads TGTGCCAGCAGTTTAAGCCCAGATACGCAGTATTTT. Protein: CASSLSPDTQYF.